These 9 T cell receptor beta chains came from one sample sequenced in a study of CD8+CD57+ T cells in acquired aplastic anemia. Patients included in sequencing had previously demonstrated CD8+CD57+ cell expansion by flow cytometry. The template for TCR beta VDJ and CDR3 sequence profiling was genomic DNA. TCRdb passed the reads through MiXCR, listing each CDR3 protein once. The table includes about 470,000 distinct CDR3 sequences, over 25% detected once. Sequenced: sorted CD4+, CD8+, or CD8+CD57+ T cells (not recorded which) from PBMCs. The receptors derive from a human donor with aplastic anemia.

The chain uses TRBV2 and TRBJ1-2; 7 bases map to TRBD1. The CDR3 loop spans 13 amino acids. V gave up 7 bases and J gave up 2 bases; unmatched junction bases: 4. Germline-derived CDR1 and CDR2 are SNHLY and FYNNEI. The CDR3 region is CASMDRNNYGYTF. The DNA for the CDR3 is TGTGCCAGCATGGACAGGAACAACTATGGCTACACCTTC.

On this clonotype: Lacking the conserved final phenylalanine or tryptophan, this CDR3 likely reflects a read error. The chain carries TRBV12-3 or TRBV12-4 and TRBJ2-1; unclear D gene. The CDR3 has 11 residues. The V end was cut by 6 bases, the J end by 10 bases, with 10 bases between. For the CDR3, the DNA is TGTGCCAGCAGGCTTTTGGCGGAGCAGTTCCTC. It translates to CASRLLAEQFL.

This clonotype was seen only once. The CDR3 reads CASKGSSHAYGYTF. CDR3 nucleotides: TGTGCCAGTAAGGGGAGCTCCCATGCTTATGGCTACACCTTC. The chain links TRBV19 to TRBJ1-2, with D possibly matching TRBD1 (5 bases). CDR1 and CDR2 from the germline V gene are LNHDA and SQIVND (reference sequence). This CDR3 has 14 amino acids. V was pared by 7 bases and J by 5 bases, with 17 bases between.

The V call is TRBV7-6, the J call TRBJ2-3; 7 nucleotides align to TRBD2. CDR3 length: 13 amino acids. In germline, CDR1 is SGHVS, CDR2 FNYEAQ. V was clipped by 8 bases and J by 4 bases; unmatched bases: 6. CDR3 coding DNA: TGTGCCAGCGGACTAGGTTCAGCAGATACGCAGTATTTT. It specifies CASGLGSADTQYF.

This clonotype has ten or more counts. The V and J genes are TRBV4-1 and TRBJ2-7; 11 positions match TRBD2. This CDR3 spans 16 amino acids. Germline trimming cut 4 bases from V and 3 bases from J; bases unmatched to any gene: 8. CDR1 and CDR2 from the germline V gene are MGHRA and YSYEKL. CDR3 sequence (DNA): TGCGCCAGCAGCCGGGACCCCGGGACTAGCGGCTACGAGCAGTACTTC. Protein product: CASSRDPGTSGYEQYF.

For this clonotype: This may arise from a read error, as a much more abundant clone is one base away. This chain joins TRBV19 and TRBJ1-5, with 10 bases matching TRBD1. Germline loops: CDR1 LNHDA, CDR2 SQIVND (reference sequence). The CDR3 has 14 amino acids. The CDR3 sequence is CASSIDRGQQPKHF. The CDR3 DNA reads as TGTGCCAGTAGTATTGACAGGGGGCAACAGCCCAAGCATTTT.

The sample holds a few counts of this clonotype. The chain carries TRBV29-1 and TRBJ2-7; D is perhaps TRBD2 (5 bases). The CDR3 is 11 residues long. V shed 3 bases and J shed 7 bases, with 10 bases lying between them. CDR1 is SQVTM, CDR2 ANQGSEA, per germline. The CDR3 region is CSVDPTGEQYF. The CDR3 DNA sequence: TGCAGCGTTGACCCCACGGGGGAGCAGTACTTC.

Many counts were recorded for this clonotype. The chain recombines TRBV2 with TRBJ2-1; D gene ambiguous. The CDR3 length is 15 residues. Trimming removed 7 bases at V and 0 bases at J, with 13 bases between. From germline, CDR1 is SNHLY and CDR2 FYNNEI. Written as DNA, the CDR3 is TGTGCCAGCAAATCGGACGGAAGCTCCTACAATGAGCAGTTCTTC. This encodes CASKSDGSSYNEQFF.

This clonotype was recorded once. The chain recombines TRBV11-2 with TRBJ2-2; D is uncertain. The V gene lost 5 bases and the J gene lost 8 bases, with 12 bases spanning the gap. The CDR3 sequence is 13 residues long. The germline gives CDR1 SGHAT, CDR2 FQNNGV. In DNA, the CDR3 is TGTGCCAGCAGCCCGACCCGTCCTGGGGAGCTGTTTTTT. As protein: CASSPTRPGELFF.